These 28 T cell receptor beta chains originate from one sample sequenced in a study of shared T cell receptors in the human thymus. Clones were sequenced by immunoSEQ multiplex PCR, and TCRdb holds only the in-frame ones, with some missing. The table lists hundreds of thousands of clones, approximately 87% of them singletons. This sample also appeared in a second study, on human thymus T cells.

Input material: thymocytes. The receptor source for this set is a boy under two years old with a congenital heart defect.

The chain employs TRBV27 and TRBJ2-1, with 8 bases fitting TRBD2. The germline CDR1 and CDR2 sequences are MNHEY and SMNVEV (reference sequence). With V trimmed by 10 bases and J by 0 bases, 8 bases remained unmatched. This CDR3 contains 15 residues. CDR3 nucleotide sequence: TGTGCCACCGGGGGGGTAGGGGTCTCCTACAATGAGCAGTTCTTC. The encoded protein is CATGGVGVSYNEQFF.

The J gene is TRBJ2-3, the V gene TRBV30, with TRBD2 matching over 13 bases. V dropped 3 bases and J dropped 1; count of bases not matched to a gene: 10. Germline CDR1 is GTSNPN and CDR2 is SVGIG (reference sequence). This CDR3 is built from 18 residues. In DNA form, the CDR3 reads TGTGCCTGGAGCAAAGGGGGACTAGCGGGAATACGCACAGATACGCAGTATTTT. Its protein is CAWSKGGLAGIRTDTQYF.

The chain employs TRBV4-3 and TRBJ1-1, with 11 bases fitting TRBD1. Losses at the gene ends were 0 bases for V and 0 bases for J; bases not matched to a gene: 18. The length of the CDR3 is 22 residues. CDR1 and CDR2 (germline): LGHNA, YSLEER. The CDR3 is CASSQDGPRTGGILPVNTEAFF. The DNA of the CDR3 is TGCGCCAGCAGCCAAGATGGCCCTCGGACAGGGGGCATACTACCCGTGAACACTGAAGCTTTCTTT.

This clone was picked up a small number of times. The rearrangement uses TRBV5-4 and TRBJ1-2, with D perhaps matching TRBD1 (5 bases). CDR3 size: 12 residues. Trimming shortened V by 4 bases and J by 5 bases, and 9 bases separated the two germline ends. Germline loops: CDR1 SGHNT, CDR2 YYREEE (reference sequence). The CDR3 nucleotides read TGTGCCAGCAGCCACGACAGTTATGGCTACACCTTC. Protein sequence: CASSHDSYGYTF.

This chain joins TRBV2 and TRBJ2-3; TRBD2 matches 7 bases. There are 15 residues in the CDR3. V lost 1 base to trimming and J lost 0 bases; unmatched junction nucleotides: 1. CDR1 is SNHLY and CDR2 is FYNNEI in the germline V gene. The CDR3 is CASSEVTSSTDTQYF. The CDR3 DNA reads as TGTGCCAGCAGTGAAGTGACTAGCAGCACAGATACGCAGTATTTT.

The genes are TRBV13 and TRBJ2-2, with 9 nucleotides matching TRBD1. The CDR3 has 17 residues. V dropped 5 bases and J dropped 6; count of bases not matched to a gene: 13. Germline V gene data show CDR1 as PRHDT and CDR2 as FYEKMQ (reference sequence). In nucleotides, the CDR3 is TGTGCCAGCAGCCTCCGGGACAGGGATTTTTGGTCCGGGGAGCTGTTTTTT. Its translation is CASSLRDRDFWSGELFF.

The chain uses TRBV7-9 and TRBJ2-5; 9 positions agree with TRBD2. Trimming cost V 1 base and J 1 base; bases outside gene matches: 10. The CDR3 runs 18 residues. CDR1 and CDR2 from the germline V gene are SEHNR and FQNEAQ (reference sequence). The CDR3 DNA reads as TGTGCCAGCAGCTTAGTAGCTGGCGGGGGGGCTGTCCAAGAGACCCAGTACTTC. As protein: CASSLVAGGGAVQETQYF.

J is TRBJ2-6 and V is TRBV7-9, with D tentatively TRBD2 (5 bases). The CDR3 has 16 amino acids. From germline, CDR1 is SEHNR and CDR2 FQNEAQ (reference sequence). Trimming removed 1 base from V and 3 bases from J, with 10 bases in between. In DNA, the CDR3 is TGTGCCAGCAGCTTAGGAGGGTCGGGTGGGGCCAACGTCCTGACTTTC. It translates to CASSLGGSGGANVLTF.

V and J are TRBV30 and TRBJ2-7, with D possibly TRBD2 on 6 matching bases. Trimming removed 1 base at V and 3 bases at J, with 16 bases between. There are 15 residues in the CDR3. The germline gives CDR1 GTSNPN, CDR2 SVGIG (reference sequence). CDR3: CAWSAHRDWHYEQYF. CDR3 in DNA: TGTGCCTGGAGTGCACACCGGGACTGGCACTACGAGCAGTACTTC. The whole variable domain, filled in from reference TRBV30 and TRBJ2-7, reads SQTIHQWPATLVQPVGSPLSLECTVEGTSNPNLYWYRQAAGRGLQLLFYSVGIGQISSEVPQNLSASRPQDRQFILSSKKLLLSDSGFYLCAWSAHRDWHYEQYFGPGTRLTVT.

This sequence joins TRBV30 and TRBJ2-2, with 13 bases matching TRBD2. Germline values: CDR1 GTSNPN, CDR2 SVGIG (reference sequence). The CDR3 contains 16 residues. Unmatched junction bases numbered 7, after V lost 3 bases and J lost 6 bases. CDR3 bases: TGTGCCTGGAGGGGGACTAGCGGGAACCCGGCCGGGGAGCTGTTTTTT. Protein product: CAWRGTSGNPAGELFF.

The chain is built from TRBV7-2 and TRBJ1-3, with unresolved D. In germline, CDR1 is SGHTA, CDR2 FQGNSA. The CDR3 spans 13 residues. Deletions cut 4 bases from V and 0 bases from J, with 4 bases between. This CDR3 reads CASSSRSGNTIYF. Here the CDR3 DNA reads TGTGCCAGCAGCTCCCGCTCTGGAAACACCATATATTTT.

The table lists this clone with a few counts. The V call is TRBV4-3, the J call TRBJ2-3, with a possible D match to TRBD2 (6 bases). Per the germline V gene, CDR1 is LGHNA and CDR2 is YSLEER. Trimming took 0 bases from V and 6 from J, leaving 19 bases between them. The CDR3 sequence is 17 residues long. The CDR3 region has the DNA TGCGCCAGCAGCCAAGATATAAGCGGGCGTGATTATGATACGCAGTATTTT. Its protein is CASSQDISGRDYDTQYF.

The rearrangement joins TRBV6-1 to TRBJ2-7, with TRBD2 matching 9 bases. Germline V gene data show CDR1 as MNHNS and CDR2 as SASEGT. Germline trimming cut 3 bases from V and 4 bases from J; bases unmatched to any gene: 7. This CDR3 spans 15 amino acids. The CDR3 DNA is TGTGCCAGCAGTGATAGCGGTAGCGGGGGTTACGAGCAGTACTTC. Translating gives CASSDSGSGGYEQYF.

With regard to this clone: An end of the junction does not agree with germline; a read error may underlie this. The chain recombines TRBV4-3 with TRBJ2-1, with D tentatively TRBD2 (6 bases). CDR3 length: 16 residues. Germline CDR1 LGHNA, CDR2 YSLEER. CDR3 coding DNA: TGCGCCAGCAGCCAACTAGCGACACCCCCAAACAATGCGCAGTTCTTC. Encoded protein: CASSQLATPPNNAQFF.

The chain is built from TRBV6-1 and TRBJ1-2; 8 positions agree with TRBD1. The ends lost 4 bases at V and 8 bases at J; junction bases unmatched: 9. CDR3 length: 14 residues. Per the germline V gene, CDR1 is MNHNS and CDR2 is SASEGT. CDR3 coding DNA: TGTGCCAGCAGTGCAAGTGAGGACAGGGCGGGCTACACCTTC. Its protein product is CASSASEDRAGYTF.

The chain has TRBV28 and TRBJ1-1; D gene ambiguous. This CDR3 is built from 13 residues. Germline lookup yields CDR1 MDHEN and CDR2 SYDVKM. The germline V and J ends were trimmed by 2 bases and 14 bases, with 18 bases remaining between them. The CDR3 region is CASSLRRSRGYFF. CDR3 coding DNA: TGTGCCAGCAGTTTAAGGAGGTCCCGCGGGTACTTCTTT.

The chain is built from TRBV27 and TRBJ2-1, with 9 bases identical to TRBD2. The ends lost 6 bases at V and 7 bases at J; junction bases unmatched: 19. This CDR3 has 18 residues. Per the germline V gene, CDR1 is MNHEY and CDR2 is SMNVEV (reference sequence). CDR3 loop: CASSRKGTGGRAGNEQFF. As DNA, the CDR3 is TGTGCCAGCAGCCGTAAGGGGACGGGCGGGAGGGCGGGGAATGAGCAGTTCTTC.

J is TRBJ2-2 and V is TRBV6-1, with D possibly matching TRBD2 (6 bases). This CDR3 is 15 amino acids long. Germline V CDR1 and CDR2: MNHNS, SASEGT. Trimming took 6 bases from V and 2 from J, leaving 13 bases between them. CDR3 in amino acids: CASRRERANTGELFF. The CDR3 region has the DNA TGTGCCAGCAGGAGGGAGCGGGCCAACACCGGGGAGCTGTTTTTT.

This chain connects TRBV11-2 to TRBJ2-6; 10 positions agree with TRBD1. CDR1 and CDR2 from the germline V gene are SGHAT and FQNNGV. CDR3 size: 19 residues. The V and J ends lost 1 base and 2 bases, in that order; junction bases with no gene match: 8. In DNA, the CDR3 is TGTGCCAGCAGCTTAGGAGGGACAGGGGAGGGTACTGGGGCCAACGTCCTGACTTTC. It yields the protein CASSLGGTGEGTGANVLTF.

The chain recombines TRBV29-1 with TRBJ2-4, with 9 bases aligning to TRBD2. V shed 3 bases, J shed 9 bases, and the junction held 6 bases outside the gene matches. The CDR3 sequence is 13 residues long. The germline CDR1 and CDR2 sequences are SQVTM and ANQGSEA. CDR3 residues: CSVEWEAGGIQYF. Written as DNA, the CDR3 is TGCAGCGTTGAGTGGGAAGCGGGGGGCATTCAGTACTTC.

This clone was picked up a small number of times. The chain is built from TRBV4-3 and TRBJ2-7, with D maybe TRBD2 (5 bases). Trimming pared 0 bases from V and 0 bases from J, leaving 6 bases between. This CDR3 is 14 amino acids long. CDR1 and CDR2 (germline): LGHNA, YSLEER. The CDR3 region has the DNA TGCGCCAGCAGCCAAGATAGCGTCTCCTACGAGCAGTACTTC. It yields the protein CASSQDSVSYEQYF.

The chain couples TRBV12-5 to TRBJ2-7; TRBD2 is a possible D gene (6 bases). Germline CDR1 reads LGHNT; CDR2 reads FRNRAP. V lost 5 bases to trimming and J lost 0 bases, with 11 bases between them. This CDR3 region has 14 residues. CDR3 DNA: TGTGCTAGTGGTACCAGCGGGCGCTCCTACGAGCAGTACTTC. Translating gives CASGTSGRSYEQYF.

The chain employs TRBV5-6 and TRBJ2-4, with TRBD1 matching 8 bases. V dropped 4 bases and J dropped 4; count of bases not matched to a gene: 7. The germline V gene has CDR1 SGHDT and CDR2 YYEEEE. The CDR3 covers 15 residues. The CDR3 DNA reads TGTGCCAGCAGCGGTGACAGGGGCGGAAAAAACATTCAGTACTTC. This sequence encodes CASSGDRGGKNIQYF.

A single count supports this clone. This rearrangement joins TRBV4-3 to TRBJ2-3; no clear D gene. This CDR3 spans 13 amino acids. V lost 3 bases and J 5 bases, leaving 9 bases between the germline ends. Germline V gives CDR1 LGHNA, CDR2 YSLEER. The CDR3 bases are TGCGCCAGCAGCCATCGTTTCGGAGATACGCAGTATTTT. Amino acids: CASSHRFGDTQYF.

The chain is built from TRBV4-3 and TRBJ2-3; TRBD2 aligns across 7 bases. CDR1 is LGHNA and CDR2 is YSLEER in the germline V gene. The J segment lost 3 bases and the V segment lost 0 bases, leaving 21 bases of the junction unmatched. The CDR3 covers 21 residues. The CDR3 DNA follows: TGCGCCAGCAGCCAAGATCCCATTGCGGGAGAATCGTTTAGGTGTACAGATACGCAGTATTTT. Translating it yields CASSQDPIAGESFRCTDTQYF.

This clone is a singleton in its sample. The V gene is TRBV7-6, the J gene TRBJ2-2, with TRBD2 as a possible D gene (7 bases). This CDR3 comprises 16 residues. Germline V gene data show CDR1 as SGHVS and CDR2 as FNYEAQ. The V and J ends lost 0 bases and 1 base respectively, with 9 bases between them. The CDR3, as DNA: TGTGCCAGCAGCTTAGCGGGAGGGGGGAACACCGGGGAGCTGTTTTTT. Amino acid sequence: CASSLAGGGNTGELFF.

CDR3 amino acids: CASSLRGTRYGYTF. For the CDR3, the DNA is TGTGCCAGCAGCTTGAGGGGGACGAGGTATGGCTACACCTTC. The chain has TRBV5-5 and TRBJ1-2; D might be TRBD1 (6 bases). CDR3 length: 14 residues. Germline-derived CDR1 and CDR2 are SGHKS and YYEKEE (reference sequence). V was pared by 1 base and J by 5 bases, with 12 bases between.

The CDR3 DNA is TGTGCCAGCAGCTTAGATCGCGGGTCCTACGAGCAGTACTTC. Amino acids: CASSLDRGSYEQYF. V and J are TRBV11-3 and TRBJ2-7; maybe TRBD2 (5 bases). The CDR3 runs 14 residues. The V gene's germline CDR1 is SGHNT and CDR2 YENEEA. Deletions cut 0 bases from V and 1 base from J, with 7 bases between.